The next 32 T cell receptor beta chains were all read from a single sample in a study of blood T cell repertoires in COVID-19. This table comes from immunoSEQ multiplex PCR, and its TCRdb copy is limited to in-frame clones, with some not included. Of 400,000 or so clones listed, 70% to 90% are singletons. Sequenced: peripheral blood. These receptors were taken from a human donor in a cohort sampled during active COVID-19.

The chain joins TRBV7-8 to TRBJ2-2; a weak D match, TRBD2 (6 bases). The V and J ends lost 5 bases and 7 bases respectively, with 14 bases between them. The CDR3 consists of 14 residues. Germline values: CDR1 SGHVS, CDR2 FQNEAQ. CDR3 loop: CASSTHRGGGELFF. The CDR3 bases are TGTGCCAGCAGCACACATCGGGGAGGCGGGGAGCTGTTTTTT.

The chain is built from TRBV25-1 and TRBJ2-6; no clear D. Germline V gene sequence: CDR1 MGHDK, CDR2 SYGVNS. Trimming cost V 4 bases and J 0 bases, with 4 bases left between them. This CDR3 region has 14 residues. The CDR3 reads CASSGVSGANVLTF. As DNA, the CDR3 is TGTGCCAGCAGTGGCGTCTCTGGGGCCAACGTCCTGACTTTC.

The V call is TRBV18, the J call TRBJ1-1; D is unclear. The germline V and J ends were trimmed by 3 bases and 11 bases, with 19 bases remaining between them. The CDR3 is 14 amino acids. Per the germline V gene, CDR1 is KGHSH and CDR2 is LQKENI. Written as DNA, the CDR3 is TGTGCCAGCTCACCTCCGGGAGCTCCTACTAGGGCTTTCTTT. It is translated as CASSPPGAPTRAFF.

The sample holds one count of this clone. V gene TRBV7-2 combines with J gene TRBJ1-2; TRBD1 is a possible D gene (5 bases). Germline values: CDR1 SGHTA, CDR2 FQGNSA. This CDR3 has 15 amino acids. Deletions cut 4 bases from V and 2 bases from J, with 14 bases between. The CDR3, as DNA: TGTGCCAGCAGCTCCGTCCCGGGGGGGAACTATGGCTACACCTTC. The encoded protein is CASSSVPGGNYGYTF.

This chain joins TRBV11-2 and TRBJ2-7; 9 nucleotides match TRBD1. There are 18 residues in the CDR3. CDR1 is SGHAT, CDR2 FQNNGV, per germline. V shed 5 bases and J 2 bases; nucleotides not matched to a gene: 16. The CDR3 sequence: CASSPLTYGQGTPYEQYF. CDR3 DNA: TGTGCCAGCAGCCCACTCACCTATGGACAGGGGACCCCCTACGAGCAGTACTTC.

The chain recombines TRBV23-1 with TRBJ2-7; TRBD1 matches at 10 bases. TRBV23-1 is designated an ORF whose function remains uncertain. This CDR3 is built from 13 residues. Unmatched junction bases numbered 10, after V lost 11 bases and J lost 6 bases. The CDR3 sequence: CAGGGTGDCEQYF. CDR3 nucleotides: TGCGCCGGGGGGGGGACAGGGGACTGCGAGCAGTACTTC.

The rearrangement uses TRBV21-1 and TRBJ1-2; the D call of TRBD1 is as the table states it, not checked on the DNA. TRBV21-1 is classified as a pseudogene. The CDR3 covers 15 residues. The CDR3 here is CASGGPGGASDGYTF. The CDR3 DNA is TGTGCCAGCGGGGGCCCAGGGGGCGCGTCGGATGGCTACACCTTC.

The rearrangement joins TRBV7-8 to TRBJ2-2; 7 nucleotides align to TRBD1. CDR1 is SGHVS and CDR2 is FQNEAQ in the germline V gene. The V gene end was trimmed by 6 bases and the J gene end by 2 bases; junction bases not matched to a gene: 9. The CDR3 consists of 16 residues. CDR3 DNA sequence: TGTGCCAGCAGTTCACAGGGGCCGCGCAACACCGGGGAGCTGTTTTTT. Translating it yields CASSSQGPRNTGELFF.

The V gene is TRBV11-2, the J gene TRBJ2-1; 9 nucleotides line up with TRBD2. The germline CDR1 and CDR2 sequences are SGHAT and FQNNGV. After removal of 5 bases from V and 0 bases from J, the junction contained 8 bases not matched to a gene. The CDR3 spans 17 residues. The CDR3 protein is CASSDSRGRDSYNEQFF. The CDR3 DNA sequence: TGTGCCAGCAGCGACTCCCGCGGGAGGGACTCCTACAATGAGCAGTTCTTC.

V usage is TRBV5-4 and J usage is TRBJ2-7; a weak D match, TRBD2 (5 bases). V was shortened by 0 bases and J by 1 base, with 14 bases between the two germline ends. Germline assignment: CDR1 SGHNT and CDR2 YYREEE (reference sequence). The CDR3 runs to 16 residues. CDR3 bases: TGTGCCAGCAGCTTGGGGGGTGGGAGAGGGTCCTACGAGCAGTACTTC. It translates to CASSLGGGRGSYEQYF.

This chain connects TRBV5-1 to TRBJ1-6; D remains ambiguous. Per germline, CDR1 SGHRS and CDR2 YFSETQ. Deletions cut 4 bases from V and 10 bases from J, with 18 bases between. CDR3 length: 15 residues. This CDR3 reads CASSVGRGYGSPLHF. The DNA for the CDR3 is TGCGCCAGCAGCGTCGGGCGGGGATACGGATCACCCCTCCACTTT. Supplemented by reference TRBV5-1 and TRBJ1-6, the full variable domain reads KAGVTQTPRYLIKTRGQQVTLSCSPISGHRSVSWYQQTPGQGLQFLFEYFSETQRNKGNFPGRFSGRQFSNSRSEMNVSTLELGDSALYLCASSVGRGYGSPLHFGNGTRLTVT.

The V gene is TRBV18, the J gene TRBJ2-6; TRBD1 agrees at 7 bases. Germline V gene lookup returns CDR1 KGHSH and CDR2 LQKENI. This CDR3 is 15 amino acids long. Trimming at V came to 3 bases and at J to 4 bases, leaving 3 bases not matched to a gene. CDR3 in DNA: TGTGCCAGCTCACCGACAGGGTTGGGGGCCAACGTCCTGACTTTC. Its protein product is CASSPTGLGANVLTF.

V gene TRBV7-3 combines with J gene TRBJ2-3, with 12 bases fitting TRBD2. CDR1 is SGHTA and CDR2 is FQGTGA in the germline V gene. The CDR3 length is 16 residues. Trimming took 5 bases from V and 2 from J; bases not matched to a gene: 5. The CDR3 is CASSRGLAGTTDTQYF. The CDR3 DNA follows: TGTGCCAGCAGCCGTGGACTAGCGGGGACCACAGATACGCAGTATTTT.

CDR3 loop: CAWSGGQEMSIQYF. The CDR3 nucleotides read TGTGCCTGGAGTGGGGGACAGGAGATGAGCATTCAGTACTTC. J is TRBJ2-4 and V is TRBV30; 8 nucleotides agree with TRBD1. Germline V gene lookup returns CDR1 GTSNPN and CDR2 SVGIG (reference sequence). Trimming took 1 base from V and 9 from J; bases not matched to a gene: 8. CDR3 length: 14 amino acids.

The chain links TRBV7-2 to TRBJ2-3, with a tentative D call TRBD2 (6 bases). Germline lookup yields CDR1 SGHTA and CDR2 FQGNSA. CDR3 length: 14 residues. V was trimmed by 8 bases and J by 1 base, leaving 13 bases between them. This CDR3 reads CASGRAGRTDTQYF. Written as DNA, the CDR3 is TGTGCCAGCGGCAGGGCGGGGCGCACAGATACGCAGTATTTT.

The genes are TRBV27 and TRBJ2-5; maybe TRBD1 (5 bases). The V end lost 6 bases, the J end lost 5 bases, and 10 bases lay between the germline ends. Germline values: CDR1 MNHEY, CDR2 SMNVEV (reference sequence). The CDR3 runs to 12 residues. This CDR3 is CASRQDSETQYF. CDR3 bases: TGTGCCAGCAGACAGGATAGCGAGACCCAGTACTTC.

The CDR3 DNA follows: TGCAGCGTTGGGTCGAGGAACACTGAAGCTTTCTTT. As protein: CSVGSRNTEAFF. V and J are TRBV29-1 and TRBJ1-1; D is undetermined. Germline V gene sequence: CDR1 SQVTM, CDR2 ANQGSEA. This CDR3 has 12 residues. The V and J ends lost 4 bases and 1 base respectively, with 7 bases between them.

This chain joins TRBV6-1 and TRBJ1-1; no clear D. Trimming left V 0 bases short and J 0 bases short, with 11 bases between. Per the germline V gene, CDR1 is MNHNS and CDR2 is SASEGT. The CDR3 totals 16 residues. For the CDR3, the DNA is TGTGCCAGCAGTGAAGCATTCCAAAACATGAACACTGAAGCTTTCTTT. Its translation is CASSEAFQNMNTEAFF.

This clone was recorded a few times. The J gene is TRBJ1-2, the V gene TRBV2; D gene uncertain. V dropped 8 bases and J dropped 14 bases, with 18 bases sitting between them. There are 11 residues in the CDR3. Germline CDR1 is SNHLY and CDR2 is FYNNEI. The CDR3 DNA reads as TGTGCCAGCGGGCCCGCCTATGGGAGTACCTTC. It yields the protein CASGPAYGSTF.

The chain uses TRBV15 and TRBJ1-1; perhaps TRBD1 as D (6 bases). The CDR3 is made up of 14 amino acids. CDR1 is LNHNV, CDR2 YYDKDF, per germline (reference sequence). V lost 0 bases and J 7 bases, leaving 12 bases between the germline ends. The CDR3 region is CATSRDQGQGEAFF. Here the CDR3 DNA reads TGTGCCACCAGCAGAGATCAGGGGCAGGGTGAAGCTTTCTTT.

This chain uses TRBV5-5 with TRBJ1-5; TRBD1 agrees at 12 bases. The CDR3 length is 16 residues. Germline trimming cut 0 bases from V and 5 bases from J; bases unmatched to any gene: 3. Germline V gives CDR1 SGHKS, CDR2 YYEKEE (reference sequence). CDR3 protein: CASSLGDRGPDQPQHF. The CDR3 DNA is TGTGCCAGCAGCTTGGGGGACAGGGGGCCTGATCAGCCCCAGCATTTT. The complete variable domain, with remaining parts taken from reference TRBV5-5 and TRBJ1-5, reads DAGVTQSPTHLIKTRGQQVTLRCSPISGHKSVSWYQQVLGQGPQFIFQYYEKEERGRGNFPDRFSARQFPNYSSELNVNALLLGDSALYLCASSLGDRGPDQPQHFGDGTRLSIL.

This chain joins TRBV5-1 and TRBJ1-4, with 8 nucleotides matching TRBD1. Germline CDR1 is SGHRS and CDR2 is YFSETQ. The CDR3 totals 15 residues. Trimming took 0 bases from V and 8 from J; bases not matched to a gene: 6. The CDR3 loop reads CASSLAQGGEEKLFF. In DNA form, the CDR3 reads TGCGCCAGCAGCTTGGCACAGGGGGGCGAGGAAAAACTGTTTTTT.

This clone was observed a handful of times. The chain employs TRBV28 and TRBJ1-5; possibly TRBD1 for D (6 bases). The length of the CDR3 is 13 residues. Germline assignment: CDR1 MDHEN and CDR2 SYDVKM. V lost 9 bases to trimming and J lost 6 bases, with 15 bases between them. CDR3 sequence (DNA): TGTGCCAGTGGGATGGGGGCTGGTCAGCCCCAGCATTTT. Its protein product is CASGMGAGQPQHF.

This clone was seen a single time. V and J are TRBV2 and TRBJ2-7; a weak D match, TRBD2 (5 bases). Looked up from germline, CDR1 is SNHLY and CDR2 is FYNNEI. This CDR3 region has 14 residues. Trimming cost V 4 bases and J 0 bases, with 10 bases left between them. CDR3 loop: CASSVSGSSYEQYF. The CDR3 coding sequence is TGTGCCAGCAGTGTTTCTGGGAGCTCCTACGAGCAGTACTTC.

The chain employs TRBV24-1 and TRBJ2-3; D might be TRBD1 (6 bases). Germline V gives CDR1 KGHDR, CDR2 SFDVKD. Trimming cost V 3 bases and J 6 bases, with 9 bases left between them. The CDR3 runs 13 residues. The CDR3, as DNA: TGTGCCACCAGTGATAACCAGGGGGATACGCAGTATTTT. Its protein product is CATSDNQGDTQYF.

V and J are TRBV9 and TRBJ1-4; D gene uncertain. The CDR3 is made up of 15 amino acids. Per the germline V gene, CDR1 is SGDLS and CDR2 is YYNGEE. V dropped 4 bases and J dropped 0 bases, with 10 bases sitting between them. CDR3 in DNA: TGTGCCAGCAGCCCCCAGGATGCAACTAATGAAAAACTGTTTTTT. Translated, it gives CASSPQDATNEKLFF.

J is TRBJ2-1 and V is TRBV3-1 (or the pseudogene TRBV3-2); 11 nucleotides agree with TRBD2. Germline values: CDR1 LGHDT, CDR2 YNNKEL (reference sequence). This CDR3 contains 15 residues. V shed 5 bases and J 7 bases; nucleotides not matched to a gene: 7. The CDR3 nucleotides are TGTGCCAGCAGCACTACCGGGACTAGCGGAAATGAGCAGTTCTTC. Encoded protein: CASSTTGTSGNEQFF.

V gene TRBV5-4 combines with J gene TRBJ1-2, with 7 bases aligning to TRBD1. The junction had 11 bases not matched to a gene; V was cut back by 5 bases and J by 7 bases. From germline, CDR1 is SGHNT and CDR2 YYREEE (reference sequence). The CDR3 has 14 amino acids. The CDR3 DNA sequence: TGTGCCAGCAGTCAGCAGGGGGAAGTCCCTGGCTACACCTTC. This codes for CASSQQGEVPGYTF.

This chain connects TRBV6-5 to TRBJ1-2; 8 bases are shared with TRBD1. V shed 4 bases, J shed 7 bases, and the junction held 11 bases outside the gene matches. Germline V gene lookup returns CDR1 MNHEY and CDR2 SVGAGI. The CDR3 is 15 residues long. The CDR3 nucleotides read TGTGCCAGCAGTTCCTCCCTAGGGACAGGCAGTGGCTACACCTTC. Protein: CASSSSLGTGSGYTF.

V and J are TRBV2 and TRBJ1-2, with 7 bases matching TRBD1. From germline, CDR1 is SNHLY and CDR2 FYNNEI. This CDR3 spans 11 amino acids. With V trimmed by 6 bases and J by 11 bases, 6 bases remained unmatched. CDR3 sequence reads: CASRETGWYTF. The CDR3, as DNA: TGTGCCAGCAGGGAGACAGGGTGGTACACCTTC.

This clone was detected once. This chain uses TRBV10-3 with TRBJ2-1, with TRBD2 as a possible D gene (6 bases). V gave up 4 bases and J gave up 10 bases, with 14 bases separating them. Germline V gene lookup returns CDR1 ENHRY and CDR2 SYGVKD. The CDR3 runs 13 residues. CDR3 DNA sequence: TGTGCCATCAGTGCCCCGACTAGTCCGGAGCAGTTCTTC. This gives the protein CAISAPTSPEQFF.

The chain employs TRBV18 and TRBJ2-7; 10 bases are a match to TRBD2. With V trimmed by 1 base and J by 3 bases, 3 bases remained unmatched. CDR3 length: 15 amino acids. CDR1 and CDR2 (germline): KGHSH, LQKENI. In nucleotides, the CDR3 is TGTGCCAGCTCACCACGGGCTAGCGGGAGCTACGAGCAGTACTTC. Translated: CASSPRASGSYEQYF.